This is a list of T cell receptor beta chains from one sample in a study of patients and donors after allogeneic stem cell transplantation. TCRdb passed the RT-PCR reads through MiXCR, listing each CDR3 protein once. This table holds about a million distinct CDR3 sequences, about a sixth found once. What was sequenced was blood, either unsorted or a sorted T cell fraction (not recorded which). These receptor sequences come from a human donor who was either an allogeneic HSCT recipient or a stem cell or donor lymphocyte infusion donor (not recorded which). It is not recorded whose cells these are; they may come from a transplant donor. CDR3s include the opening cysteine and the closing phenylalanine or tryptophan. D genes are given only for firm matches. Clone size is shown for a subset of rows, as once, few, many or a class of expanded clone.

d_call,v_call,clone_size,j_call,cdr3_nt,cdr3_aa
NA,TRBV20-1,NA,TRBJ1-2,TGCAGTGCTAGAGACGCGACGGTAAACTATGGCTACACCTTC,CSARDATVNYGYTF
NA,TRBV6-1,NA,TRBJ1-3,TGTGCCAGCAGTGAAGGGAGCGACGTCTCAAACACCATATATTTT,CASSEGSDVSNTIYF
TRBD1,TRBV6-5,NA,TRBJ1-2,TGTGCCAGCAGTTACTCGGACAGGGTGTATGGCTACACCTTC,CASSYSDRVYGYTF
TRBD1,TRBV3-1,NA,TRBJ1-2,TGTGCCAGCAGCCGGGGCAGACAGGGGGGCTATGGCTACACCTTC,CASSRGRQGGYGYTF
NA,TRBV12-3/TRBV12-4,NA,TRBJ2-7,TGTGCCAGCAGTTTAGCGCTTGATGGTTTTAAGTACGAGCAGTACTTC,CASSLALDGFKYEQYF
NA,TRBV21-1,NA,TRBJ2-7,TGTGCCAGTGCTAAGGAACACTCTCATCCGTGCGAGCAGTACTTC,CASAKEHSHPCEQYF
NA,TRBV6-6,NA,TRBJ1-1,TGTGCCAGCAGTTTCGGGACAATTGAAGCTTTCTTT,CASSFGTIEAFF
NA,TRBV30,NA,TRBJ2-5,TGTGCCTGGAGGAGGTCACCCGGGACCCAGTACTTC,CAWRRSPGTQYF
NA,TRBV5-1,NA,TRBJ1-2,TGCGCCAGCAGCCGAACCGGGACCAACTATGGCTACACCTTC,CASSRTGTNYGYTF
NA,TRBV12-3/TRBV12-4,NA,TRBJ1-1,TGTGCCAGCAGTGGCCGTTTTGAAGCTTTCTTT,CASSGRFEAFF
NA,TRBV4-2,NA,TRBJ2-3,TGTGCCAGCAGCCCCGACGGTAGCACAGATACGCAGTATTTT,CASSPDGSTDTQYF
TRBD1,TRBV9,NA,TRBJ2-2,TGTGCCAGCAGCGTATTAGGACAGGGCGCCCCGGACACCGGGGAGCTGTTTTTT,CASSVLGQGAPDTGELFF
NA,TRBV30,few,TRBJ1-1,TGTGCCTGGAGTCGCGGGGAAACTGAAGCTTTCTTT,CAWSRGETEAFF
NA,TRBV5-6,few,TRBJ2-6,TGTGCCAGCAGCTTAGGCCAGAACTCTGGGGCCAACGTCCTGACTTTC,CASSLGQNSGANVLTF
NA,TRBV6-6,few,TRBJ1-1,TGTGCCAGCAGTTCCCACGGTGAAGCTTTCTTT,CASSSHGEAFF
TRBD1,TRBV5-6,NA,TRBJ1-5,TGTGCCAGCAGCTCGGGTAGGGACAGGGGTGGTCAGCCCCAGCATTTT,CASSSGRDRGGQPQHF
NA,TRBV20-1,few,TRBJ2-1,TGCAGTGCCAAACCAGCGTACAACTCCTACAATGAGCAGTTCTTC,CSAKPAYNSYNEQFF
NA,TRBV27,few,TRBJ1-2,TGTGCCAGCAGTTTGAGAAGACAGGAGTGGGGCTACACCTTC,CASSLRRQEWGYTF
NA,TRBV6-5,few,TRBJ2-1,TGTGCCAGCAGTTACAGGGCGGGTAGCTCCTACAATGAGCAGTTCTTC,CASSYRAGSSYNEQFF
TRBD1,TRBV6-1,few,TRBJ1-2,TGTGCCAGCAGTAGGACAGGGCTGCATGGCTACACCTTC,CASSRTGLHGYTF
NA,TRBV4-2,NA,TRBJ1-1,TGTGCCAGCAGCCAAGATCGATCGGGGGAGACTGAAGCTTTCTTT,CASSQDRSGETEAFF
TRBD1,TRBV5-5,many,TRBJ2-3,TGTGCCAGCAGCTCGGGCACGACAGGGTCCGGAGATACGCAGTATTTT,CASSSGTTGSGDTQYF
NA,TRBV5-1,few,TRBJ2-7,TGCGCCAGCAGCTTGGATGGAGGGGGGTCCGAGCAGTACTTC,CASSLDGGGSEQYF
NA,TRBV6-1,few,TRBJ1-2,TGTGCCAGCAGTGAAGACAGAGATTATGGCTACACCTTC,CASSEDRDYGYTF
NA,TRBV6-5,NA,TRBJ2-3,TGTGCCAGCAGTTACTCGAAGGCACAGGGGAGGATCAATACGCAGTATTTT,CASSYSKAQGRINTQYF
TRBD1,TRBV7-2,many,TRBJ2-2,TGCGCCAGCAGCTTGGGACAGGGCAGCGGGGAGCTGTTTTTT,CASSLGQGSGELFF
NA,TRBV29-1,many,TRBJ1-5,TGCAGCGTTGGTGGAGGGAGCAATCAGCCCCAGCATTTT,CSVGGGSNQPQHF
NA,TRBV29-1,many,TRBJ1-1,TGCAGTTGGACTATGAACACTGAAGCTTTCTTT,CSWTMNTEAFF
TRBD1,TRBV4-3,few,TRBJ1-1,TGCGCCAGCAGCCAGGTAACAGGGGAGGAAGCTTTCTTT,CASSQVTGEEAFF
TRBD2,TRBV10-3,few,TRBJ2-1,TGTGCCATCAGTGAGTCAGGGCGGGGGGGCCGGCAGGAGCAGTTCTTC,CAISESGRGGRQEQFF
NA,TRBV12-3/TRBV12-4,NA,TRBJ2-5,TGTGCCAGCAGTTTAGCGAGCCAGGGTCGAGAGACCCAGTACTTC,CASSLASQGRETQYF
NA,TRBV4-3,NA,TRBJ2-1,TGCGCCAGCAGCCAAGTCCTCGGCAGGGGAGTTTACAATGAGCAGTTCTTC,CASSQVLGRGVYNEQFF
NA,TRBV10-3,NA,TRBJ1-2,TGTGCCATCAGTGGGGGGGGCGATGGCTACACCTTC,CAISGGGDGYTF
NA,TRBV6-1,NA,TRBJ2-2,TGTGCCAGCACCCCAACGGTTTCCGGGGAGCTGTTTTTT,CASTPTVSGELFF
NA,TRBV20-1,NA,TRBJ1-1,TGCAGTGCTAGACCCCTACAGGGAGTCGGCACTGAAGCTTTCTTT,CSARPLQGVGTEAFF
TRBD2,TRBV6-1,NA,TRBJ2-3,TGTGCCAGCCTCCCGGACGGGAGGTTTACAGATACGCAGTATTTT,CASLPDGRFTDTQYF
TRBD2,TRBV20-1,NA,TRBJ2-7,TGCAGTGCTAGACGTCTAGCGGGAGGGAACTACGAGCAGTACTTC,CSARRLAGGNYEQYF
NA,TRBV7-9,few,TRBJ1-4,TGTGCCAGCAGCTTGGACCCAGGGGCAACTAATGAAAAACTGTTTTTT,CASSLDPGATNEKLFF
NA,TRBV5-1,NA,TRBJ2-3,TGCGCCAGCAGCCAGGTCGCCACAGATACGCAGTATTTT,CASSQVATDTQYF
NA,TRBV24-1,few,TRBJ2-1,TGTGCCACCAGTGATTTGAGGGGAAGCGGGCACTACAATGAGCAGTTCTTC,CATSDLRGSGHYNEQFF
NA,TRBV15,NA,TRBJ2-1,TGTGCCACCAGCAGAGAAATGAATGAGCAGTTCTTC,CATSREMNEQFF
NA,TRBV5-1,NA,TRBJ2-1,TGCGCCAGCAGCTTAGACCCGGTGAGGAGGAATGAGCAGTTCTTC,CASSLDPVRRNEQFF
TRBD1,TRBV20-1,few,TRBJ2-7,TGCAGTGCTCCAAGACAGGGGGGCGAGCAGTACTTC,CSAPRQGGEQYF
NA,TRBV5-1,few,TRBJ2-3,TGCGCCAGCAGCTTAGGGCGGCACACAGATACGCAGTATTTT,CASSLGRHTDTQYF
NA,TRBV11-2,NA,TRBJ1-1,TGTGCCAGCAGCTTAGTCTTACGGGGGAGCACTGAAGCTTTCTTT,CASSLVLRGSTEAFF
NA,TRBV29-1,NA,TRBJ1-1,TGCAGCGTTGAAGGGGCCTCGTCGGCTGAAGCTATCTTT,CSVEGASSAEAIF
TRBD1,TRBV7-3,NA,TRBJ2-5,TGTGCCAGCAGCTTAGGTGCAGGGGGTGAACACCAAGAGACCCAGTACTTC,CASSLGAGGEHQETQYF
TRBD2,TRBV10-3,NA,TRBJ2-5,TGTGCCATCAGTGGGGGAGGACTAGCGGGAGTAAAGACAAAGGAGACCCAGTACTTC,CAISGGGLAGVKTKETQYF
NA,TRBV9,few,TRBJ1-3,TGTGCCAGCAGCGTAGAAAGCGCCCCTGGAAACACCATATATTTT,CASSVESAPGNTIYF
TRBD2,TRBV12-3/TRBV12-4,few,TRBJ2-7,TGTGCCAGCAGGTCTAGCGGGAGTGGTAGCGAGCAGTACTTC,CASRSSGSGSEQYF
TRBD1,TRBV5-1,NA,TRBJ1-4,TGCGCCAGCAGCCGACAGGGGAGTGCAACTAATGAAAAACTGTTTTTT,CASSRQGSATNEKLFF
TRBD1,TRBV27,NA,TRBJ2-7,TGTGCCAGCAGTTGGGGACAGGGGGTAGACGAGCAGTACTTC,CASSWGQGVDEQYF
NA,TRBV5-1,NA,TRBJ1-4,TGCGCCAGCAGCCTGGGCAGACTTAATGAAAAACTGTTTTTT,CASSLGRLNEKLFF